This T cell receptor beta chain came from a study of shared clonotypes between healthy human individuals. General study results and limits: Sharing across several donors was seen in 5% to 5.5% of naive CD4 clonotypes.

V lost 0 bases, J lost 0 bases, and 4 bases stayed unmatched. The CDR3 is 18 amino acids. Looked up from germline, CDR1 is SGHRS and CDR2 is YFSETQ. Sequencing was performed with immunoSEQ multiplex PCR; in TCRdb, only in-frame clones are kept and a portion is missing. The profile shows 2 million to 2.5 million clones, around 95% of them singletons. About this clone: Its antigen is unidentified.

Donors, healthy HIV-negative adults, lacked recent acute infections or vaccinations. The rearrangement joins TRBV5-1 to TRBJ2-6; 9 bases agree with TRBD1. The sequenced sample was naive CD4+ T cells sorted from blood. Subset of the sample: CD45RA+ positively selected. This sequence was found in a man between 18 and 29 years old in good health. The CDR3 sequence is CASSLGDRALSGANVLTF. CDR3 sequence (DNA): TGCGCCAGCAGCTTGGGGGACAGGGCCCTCTCTGGGGCCAACGTCCTGACTTTC.